The sequence of this T cell receptor beta chain was determined in a study of shared clonotypes between healthy human individuals. Study results and caveats: Limitation of the genetic and exposure-history diversity represented came from the few donors.

About this clone itself: The antigen is unknown.

Assay: immunoSEQ multiplex PCR; the TCRdb copy retains only in-frame clones and omits some. The sample records 85,000 to 100,000 clones, 60% to 70% being singletons. The germline gives CDR1 PRHDT, CDR2 FYEKMQ (reference sequence). There are 17 residues in the CDR3. The V end was cut by 6 bases, the J end by 5 bases, with 20 bases between. The V gene is TRBV13, the J gene TRBJ2-6; D is uncertain. The clonotype originates from a man between 25 and 39 years old in good health. The sequencing sample was made of memory CD8+ T cells sorted from blood. The sample's subset: CD45RO+ cells pooled with CCR7-negative TemRA cells. As DNA, the CDR3 is TGTGCCAGCAGGGAAGCAAGAGTACAAAGTCGGGCCAACGTCCTGACTTTC. It translates to CASREARVQSRANVLTF.